These 17 T cell receptor beta chains were sequenced from one sample in a study of response to subunit inactivated influenza vaccine (dated by TCRdb to 2016 to 2019). The library was generated by RT-PCR. The data were produced on an Illumina HiSeq 2500. The public sequencing data were trimmed at Q25 with fastp and processed into clonotypes with MiXCR by TCRdb, which kept only in-frame beta chains. All rows with the same CDR3 protein become a single entry with the most common DNA and genes. The sample table records fewer than 550,000 distinct CDR3 sequences; about 25% of these occur just once. Jointly, the top ten make up over 1.5% of the sample. The sequences come from CD4+ T cells sorted from PBMCs, collected around 5 days after vaccination. These receptors all come from a man aged 50 to 59 who received an inactivated influenza vaccine. Donor details come from another sample of the same person, matched by shared clones.

The V and J genes are TRBV10-3 and TRBJ1-5; D is ambiguous. This CDR3 has 13 residues. Germline CDR1 reads ENHRY; CDR2 reads SYGVKD. Between the trimmed V and J ends, which lost 6 bases and 0 bases, there was a span of 6 bases. CDR3 amino acids: CAISVNSNQPQHF. CDR3 DNA sequence: TGTGCCATCAGCGTAAATAGCAATCAGCCCCAGCATTTT.

This chain links TRBV28 with TRBJ1-3, with TRBD1 as a possible D gene (5 bases). The germline V gene encodes CDR1 MDHEN and CDR2 SYDVKM. This CDR3 is built from 16 residues. V shed 3 bases and J shed 1 base, with 13 bases lying between them. Here the CDR3 reads CASSLGGVRSGNTIYF. The DNA for the CDR3 is TGTGCCAGCAGTTTGGGAGGGGTTCGGTCTGGAAACACCATATATTTT.

Only a few counts were recorded for this clonotype. This chain connects TRBV10-3 to TRBJ2-1; D ambiguous. V was clipped by 3 bases and J by 7 bases, with 7 bases between them. The germline CDR1 and CDR2 sequences are ENHRY and SYGVKD. The CDR3 covers 12 residues. CDR3 loop: CAISETGNEQFF. The CDR3 coding sequence is TGTGCCATCAGTGAAACCGGGAATGAGCAGTTCTTC.

The chain combines TRBV12-3 or TRBV12-4 with TRBJ1-6; possible D gene TRBD1, 5 bases. The CDR3 extends over 15 amino acids. Trimming took 2 bases from V and 6 from J, leaving 11 bases between them. The CDR3 nucleotides are TGTGCCAGCAGTTTACTTGGCGGGACTAATTCACCCCTCCACTTT. Translated: CASSLLGGTNSPLHF.

This rearrangement joins TRBV6-1 to TRBJ2-2; D is ambiguous. The CDR3 is 14 amino acids. Trimming took 8 bases from V and 6 from J, leaving 16 bases between them. CDR1 and CDR2 (germline): MNHNS, SASEGT. In nucleotides, the CDR3 is TGTGCCAGCTCTCACCAATCAGCCGCCGGGGAGCTGTTTTTT. The encoded protein is CASSHQSAAGELFF.

The chain carries TRBV27 and TRBJ2-7; D may be TRBD1 (6 bases). The CDR3 contains 15 residues. CDR1 and CDR2 (germline): MNHEY, SMNVEV (reference sequence). Trimming removed 2 bases from V and 2 bases from J, with 13 bases in between. The DNA of the CDR3 is TGTGCCAGCAGTTTAAGGGGGATCGTGCCCTACGAGCAGTACTTC. Its protein product is CASSLRGIVPYEQYF.

To note about this clonotype: The missing conserved phenylalanine or tryptophan at the end of this CDR3 makes a read error likely. The chain joins TRBV12-3 or TRBV12-4 to TRBJ1-6; D might be TRBD1 (6 bases). The CDR3 length is 17 residues. Between the trimmed V and J ends, which lost 5 bases and 7 bases, there was a span of 21 bases. This chain's CDR3 is CASSPIQGERWNSPLHC. The CDR3 DNA sequence: TGTGCCAGCAGTCCAATACAGGGCGAGCGGTGGAATTCACCCCTCCACTGT.

The chain uses TRBV20-1 and TRBJ2-1, with 9 bases that match TRBD2. Germline CDR1 is DFQATT and CDR2 is SNEGSKA (reference sequence). V shed 0 bases, J shed 8 bases, and the junction held 14 bases outside the gene matches. This CDR3 is built from 17 residues. The CDR3 DNA follows: TGCAGTGCTAGAGACGAAAGCGGGAGGTATGCTCGCCATGAGCAGTTCTTC. Translated, it gives CSARDESGRYARHEQFF.

The gene calls are TRBV30 and TRBJ1-6, with 9 bases identical to TRBD1. V lost 4 bases, J lost 9 bases, and 7 bases stayed unmatched. This CDR3 has 14 residues. Germline assignment: CDR1 GTSNPN and CDR2 SVGIG (reference sequence). CDR3 sequence reads: CAWIRTGVSSPLHF. As DNA, the CDR3 is TGTGCCTGGATTAGGACAGGGGTCAGTTCACCCCTCCACTTT.

This rearrangement joins TRBV5-1 to TRBJ2-7; TRBD2 matches at 12 bases. The V gene's germline CDR1 is SGHRS and CDR2 YFSETQ. The V and J ends lost 6 bases and 4 bases, in that order; junction bases with no gene match: 8. The CDR3 runs 15 residues. The CDR3 nucleotides are TGCGCCAGCACCCCGTCGACTAGCGGGAGATACGAGCAGTACTTC. Its protein product is CASTPSTSGRYEQYF.

This clonotype was seen more than once but under ten times. The chain is built from TRBV12-3 or TRBV12-4 and TRBJ1-5; a weak D match, TRBD1 (5 bases). This CDR3 is 13 amino acids long. V lost 8 bases to trimming and J lost 3 bases, with 11 bases between them. DNA of the CDR3: TGTGCCAGCGGGGGGACCCACAATCAGCCCCAGCATTTT. It specifies CASGGTHNQPQHF.

The J gene is TRBJ2-1, the V gene TRBV10-2; D might be TRBD1 (6 bases). Per the germline V gene, CDR1 is WSHSY and CDR2 is SAAADI. V was pared by 6 bases and J by 5 bases, with 11 bases between. This CDR3 has 13 residues. This CDR3 reads CASSRPGDNEQFF. The CDR3 nucleotides read TGCGCCAGCAGCCGCCCAGGGGACAATGAGCAGTTCTTC.

This clonotype came up many times. The rearrangement joins TRBV29-1 to TRBJ2-1; 8 nucleotides align to TRBD1. Germline V gene data show CDR1 as SQVTM and CDR2 as ANQGSEA. This CDR3 contains 13 residues. V lost 7 bases, J lost 5 bases, and 7 bases stayed unmatched. The CDR3 protein is CSGKQGANNEQFF. The CDR3 DNA reads TGCAGCGGGAAGCAGGGGGCTAACAATGAGCAGTTCTTC.

The CDR3 protein is CASSRFGGPNTDTQYF. In nucleotides, the CDR3 is TGTGCCAGCAGTCGGTTTGGGGGGCCAAACACAGATACGCAGTATTTT. The chain combines TRBV28 with TRBJ2-3; D might be TRBD1 or TRBD2, each matching 6 bases. There are 16 residues in the CDR3. The germline gives CDR1 MDHEN, CDR2 SYDVKM. V was pared by 5 bases and J by 2 bases, with 17 bases between.

The chain uses TRBV14 and TRBJ2-1; D not resolved. Germline loops: CDR1 SGHDN, CDR2 FVKESK. Trimming stripped 0 bases from V and 1 base from J, with 7 bases between. This CDR3 is built from 15 residues. The CDR3 reads CASSQEHSSYNEQFF. The CDR3 DNA reads as TGTGCCAGCAGCCAAGAACACAGTTCCTACAATGAGCAGTTCTTC.

The chain uses TRBV5-6 and TRBJ2-7; perhaps TRBD2 as D (5 bases). CDR3 length: 15 amino acids. Trimming pared 0 bases from V and 2 bases from J, leaving 12 bases between. The germline CDR1 and CDR2 sequences are SGHDT and YYEEEE. The CDR3 is CASSLALKGAYEQYF. In DNA, the CDR3 is TGTGCCAGCAGCTTGGCCTTGAAGGGAGCCTACGAGCAGTACTTC.

This clonotype turned up a few times. The J gene is TRBJ1-1, the V gene TRBV4-3; D is unclear. This CDR3 is 16 amino acids long. Trimming stripped 0 bases from V and 11 bases from J, with 22 bases between. The V gene's germline CDR1 is LGHNA and CDR2 YSLEER. The CDR3 reads CASSQDYPGSSIVAFF. CDR3 DNA sequence: TGCGCCAGCAGCCAAGATTATCCGGGCTCGTCGATCGTCGCTTTCTTT.